The 8 T cell receptor beta chains in this list originate from one sample, sequenced in a study of technical replicates of blood from several donors. Sequencing was performed with immunoSEQ multiplex PCR; in TCRdb, only in-frame clones are kept and a portion is missing. The data hold about 91,000 clones, with 85% to 95% observed a single time. Sequencing was performed on T cells isolated from PBMCs. Receptors originate from a human donor in good health.

The chain links TRBV6-1 to TRBJ2-7; tentative D call: TRBD1 (6 bases). The V and J ends lost 3 bases and 0 bases respectively, with 12 bases between them. CDR1 MNHNS and CDR2 SASEGT come from the germline V gene. The CDR3 contains 15 residues. The CDR3 DNA is TGTGCCAGCAGTGAGGACAGAACCCTCTCCTACGAGCAGTACTTC. This encodes CASSEDRTLSYEQYF.

The V and J genes are TRBV4-2 and TRBJ1-2; D perhaps matches TRBD1 (6 bases). Trimming left V 4 bases short and J 8 bases short, with 23 bases between. This CDR3 is 16 amino acids long. CDR1 and CDR2 from the germline V gene are LGHNA and YNFKEQ. CDR3: CASSRSDSQAIRGYTF. The CDR3 nucleotides read TGTGCCAGCAGCCGTTCGGACAGTCAGGCGATCAGGGGCTACACCTTC.

The chain employs TRBV19 and TRBJ1-5; 8 bases are a match to TRBD1. The length of the CDR3 is 16 residues. The J segment lost 4 bases and the V segment lost 0 bases, leaving 5 bases of the junction unmatched. In germline, CDR1 is LNHDA, CDR2 SQIVND (reference sequence). The DNA for the CDR3 is TGTGCCAGTAGTATAGAGGCTAGGACAGGGAATCAGCCCCAGCATTTT. As protein: CASSIEARTGNQPQHF.

The V and J genes are TRBV28 and TRBJ2-1, with TRBD1 matching over 7 bases. V lost 8 bases to trimming and J lost 4 bases; unmatched junction nucleotides: 5. Germline lookup yields CDR1 MDHEN and CDR2 SYDVKM. The CDR3 is 13 amino acids. CDR3 protein: CASGQAPYNEQFF. The CDR3 DNA reads as TGTGCCAGCGGACAGGCCCCGTACAATGAGCAGTTCTTC.

This chain links TRBV11-2 with TRBJ2-5, with TRBD2 matching over 16 bases. Germline V gene sequence: CDR1 SGHAT, CDR2 FQNNGV. The V segment lost 4 bases and the J segment 4 bases; nucleotides outside the gene matches: 6. The length of the CDR3 is 17 residues. CDR3 bases: TGTGCCAGCAGCTCGGGACTAGCGGGGGGGCAGGGAGAGACCCAGTACTTC. Its translation is CASSSGLAGGQGETQYF.

The V call is TRBV25-1, the J call TRBJ2-7, with TRBD1 matching 7 bases. The CDR3 contains 15 residues. V lost 3 bases and J lost 5; bases outside the gene matches: 10. Germline CDR1 reads MGHDK; CDR2 reads SYGVNS. CDR3 protein: CASSDPARGPDEQYF. The CDR3 nucleotides read TGTGCCAGCAGTGACCCGGCGAGGGGGCCAGACGAGCAGTACTTC.

The chain has TRBV14 and TRBJ2-7, with D uncertain. V lost 4 bases and J lost 3, with 16 bases in between. CDR1 is SGHDN and CDR2 is FVKESK in the germline V gene. The length of the CDR3 is 15 residues. The CDR3 DNA reads TGTGCCAGCAGCCGAACAATGACTGGCCGCTACGAGCAGTACTTC. Protein: CASSRTMTGRYEQYF.

The rearrangement uses TRBV2 and TRBJ1-5, with a weak D call TRBD1 (6 bases). V lost 3 bases and J lost 0, with 9 bases in between. The CDR3 is 15 amino acids. The germline gives CDR1 SNHLY, CDR2 FYNNEI. CDR3 region: CASSEDSYSNQPQHF. The CDR3 DNA reads TGTGCCAGCAGTGAGGACAGTTATAGCAATCAGCCCCAGCATTTT.